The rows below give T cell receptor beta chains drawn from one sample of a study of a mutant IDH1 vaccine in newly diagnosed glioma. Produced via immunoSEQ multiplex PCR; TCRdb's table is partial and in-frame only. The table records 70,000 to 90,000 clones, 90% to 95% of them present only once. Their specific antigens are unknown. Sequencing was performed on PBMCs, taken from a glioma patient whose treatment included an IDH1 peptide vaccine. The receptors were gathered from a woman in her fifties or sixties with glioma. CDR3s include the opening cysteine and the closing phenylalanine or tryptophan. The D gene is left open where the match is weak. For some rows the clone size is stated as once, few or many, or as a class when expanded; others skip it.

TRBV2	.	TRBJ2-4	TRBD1	TGTGCCAGCAGTGAAGCGGCCGGACAGGAGTACTTC	CASSEAAGQEYF
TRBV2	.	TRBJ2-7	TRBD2	TGTGCCAGCACTAGCGGGAGAAACGTCTACGAGCAGTACTTC	CASTSGRNVYEQYF
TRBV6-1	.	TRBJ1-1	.	TGTGCCAGCAGTGAAGAAGGTTTGGCGAACACTAAAGCTTTCTTT	CASSEEGLANTKAFF
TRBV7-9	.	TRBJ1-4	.	TGTGCCAGCAGCTTAGCTTCGGCAGCTGAAAAACTGTTTTTT	CASSLASAAEKLFF
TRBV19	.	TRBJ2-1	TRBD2	TGTGCCAGTAGCGGTAGCGGGGCGTCCTACAATGAGCAGTTCTTC	CASSGSGASYNEQFF
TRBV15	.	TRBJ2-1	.	TGTGCCACCAGCAGAGATTGGGGAGTAAGTGAGCAGTTCTTC	CATSRDWGVSEQFF
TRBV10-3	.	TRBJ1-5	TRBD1	TGTGCCATCAGTGAGTCCGGGACAGGGCGGCAGCCCCAGCATTTT	CAISESGTGRQPQHF
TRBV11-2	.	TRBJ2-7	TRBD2	TGTGCCAGCAGCTCGGGGGGAGTGGGCTACGAGCAGTACTTC	CASSSGGVGYEQYF
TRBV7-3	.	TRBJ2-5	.	TGTGCCAGCAGCTTAAAGGGGGATCCCCTACAAGAGACCCAGTACTTC	CASSLKGDPLQETQYF
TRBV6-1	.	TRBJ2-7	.	TGTGCCACCCGACGGGGCTCCTACGAGCAGTACTTC	CATRRGSYEQYF
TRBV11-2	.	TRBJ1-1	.	TGTGCCAGCAGCTTAGGACAGATCGCTTTCTTT	CASSLGQIAFF
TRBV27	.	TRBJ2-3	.	TGTGCCAGCGGGGCGCCTAGCGTCGATACGCAGTATTTT	CASGAPSVDTQYF
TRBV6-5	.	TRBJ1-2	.	TGTGCCAGCAGTGTTGGCAGGTTATTCTATGGCTACACCTTC	CASSVGRLFYGYTF
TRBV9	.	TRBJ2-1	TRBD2	TGTGCCAGCAGCGTTCTAGCGGGAGGGTGGAATGAGCAGTTCTTC	CASSVLAGGWNEQFF
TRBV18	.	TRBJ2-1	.	TGTGCCAGCTCGGAGATGGAGGGCGATGAGCAGTTCTTC	CASSEMEGDEQFF
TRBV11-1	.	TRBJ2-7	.	TGTGCCAGCAGCTTAGGGGCATCCAGATCCTACGAGCAGTACTTC	CASSLGASRSYEQYF
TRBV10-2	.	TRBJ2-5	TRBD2	TGCGCCGCCTCGACGGGCGGGAGTCGGGAGACCCAGTACTTC	CAASTGGSRETQYF
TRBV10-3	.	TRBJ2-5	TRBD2	TGTGCCATCAGAAGGACTAGCGGGACCAAAGAGACCCAGTACTTC	CAIRRTSGTKETQYF
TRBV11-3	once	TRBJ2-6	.	TGTGCCAGCAGCTCCCGACACTCTGGGGCCAACGTCCTGACTTTC	CASSSRHSGANVLTF
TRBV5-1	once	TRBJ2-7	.	TGCGCCAGCAGCTTGGAGGGCGCGTACGAGCAGTACTTC	CASSLEGAYEQYF
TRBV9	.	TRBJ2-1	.	TGTGCCAGCAGCGTAGGAGGAAACGATGAGCAGTTCTTC	CASSVGGNDEQFF
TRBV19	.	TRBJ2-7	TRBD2	TGTGCCAGTAGCCTCCTAGCGGGGAACTCCTACGAGCAGTACTTC	CASSLLAGNSYEQYF
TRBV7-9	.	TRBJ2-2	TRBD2	TGTGCCAGCACCTCAAAGCGGGACGGGTACACCGGGGAGCTGTTTTTT	CASTSKRDGYTGELFF
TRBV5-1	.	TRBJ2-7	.	TGCGCCAGCAGCTTGGTACAGTCCTACGAGCAGTACTTC	CASSLVQSYEQYF
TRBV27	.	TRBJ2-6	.	TGTGCCAGCAGTTTTTTCTCTGGGGCCAACGTCCTGACTTTC	CASSFFSGANVLTF
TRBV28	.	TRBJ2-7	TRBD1	TGTGCCAGCAGCTCTCCTCCGGGACAGGGTCTATACGAGCAGTACTTC	CASSSPPGQGLYEQYF
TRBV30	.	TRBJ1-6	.	TGTGCCTGGGACCCGATGAGGGGCTCACCCCTCCACTTT	CAWDPMRGSPLHF
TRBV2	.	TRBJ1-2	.	TGTGCCAGCAGTCCGGGACTCCCAAATTCAGCTAACTATGGCTACACCTTC	CASSPGLPNSANYGYTF
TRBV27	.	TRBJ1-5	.	TGTGCCAGCAGTTTAGCCAGAGACAATCAGCCCCAGCATTTT	CASSLARDNQPQHF
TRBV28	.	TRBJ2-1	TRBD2	TGTGCCAGCAGTTTCATCGGGAGGCCACTCGGGGAGCAGTTCTTC	CASSFIGRPLGEQFF
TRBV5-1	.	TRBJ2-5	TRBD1	TGCGCCAGCAGCTACGGGACAGGCTCTCAAGAGACCCAGTACTTC	CASSYGTGSQETQYF
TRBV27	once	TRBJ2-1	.	TGTGCCAGCAGTCACGACAGCTACAATGAGCAGTTCTTC	CASSHDSYNEQFF
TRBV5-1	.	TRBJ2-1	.	TGCGCCAGCAGCTTGGAGGCGTCTGGGTTAACTGAGCAGTTCTTC	CASSLEASGLTEQFF
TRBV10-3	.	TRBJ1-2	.	TGTGCCATCAGTGAGCTTTCCGGGACGTACTATGGCTACACCTTC	CAISELSGTYYGYTF
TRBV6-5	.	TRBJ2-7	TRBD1	TGTGCCAGCAGGCCCGGGACAGGTAACTACGAGCAGTACTTC	CASRPGTGNYEQYF
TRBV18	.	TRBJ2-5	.	TGTGCCAGCTCACCAGACAGTTTCGGGACCCAGTACTTC	CASSPDSFGTQYF
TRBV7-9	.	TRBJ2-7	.	TGTGCCAGCAGCCCCTGGGACCCCGCGGCCTACGAGCAGTACTTC	CASSPWDPAAYEQYF
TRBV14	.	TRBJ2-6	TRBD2	TGTGCCAGCAGCCAGGGGGGGTCTGGGGCCAACGTCCTGACTTTC	CASSQGGSGANVLTF
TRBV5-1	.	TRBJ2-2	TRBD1	TGCGCCAGCAGCTTGAACAGGGGGGCGGACGGGGAGCTGTTTTTT	CASSLNRGADGELFF
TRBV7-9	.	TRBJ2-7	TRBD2	TGTGCCAGCAGCTTATTTTCTAGCGGGAGACTGGGCTCCTACGAGCAGTACTTC	CASSLFSSGRLGSYEQYF